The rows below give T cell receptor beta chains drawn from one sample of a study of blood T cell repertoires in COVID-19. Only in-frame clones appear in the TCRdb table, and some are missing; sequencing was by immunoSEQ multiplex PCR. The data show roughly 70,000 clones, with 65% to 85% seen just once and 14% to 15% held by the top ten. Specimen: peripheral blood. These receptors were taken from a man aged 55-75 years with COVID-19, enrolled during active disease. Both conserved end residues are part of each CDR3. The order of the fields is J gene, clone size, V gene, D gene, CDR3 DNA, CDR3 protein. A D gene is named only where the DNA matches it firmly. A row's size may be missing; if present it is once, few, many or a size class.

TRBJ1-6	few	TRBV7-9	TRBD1	TGTGCCAGCGGTCGACAGGGGAATTCACCCCTCCACTTT	CASGRQGNSPLHF
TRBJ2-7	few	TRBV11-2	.	TGTGCCAGCAGCCCGCGAATTGGTATGTACGAGCAGTACTTC	CASSPRIGMYEQYF
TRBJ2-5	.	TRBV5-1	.	TGCGCCAGCAGCCCGCGGACAGCTGAATGGGAGACCCAGTACTTC	CASSPRTAEWETQYF
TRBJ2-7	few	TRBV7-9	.	TGTGCCAGCAGCTTCCCTTTTGACAGTACCTACGAGCAGTACTTC	CASSFPFDSTYEQYF
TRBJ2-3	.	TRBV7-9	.	TGTGCCAGCAGCTCCCGAATAACTAGCAGCACAGATACGCAGTATTTT	CASSSRITSSTDTQYF
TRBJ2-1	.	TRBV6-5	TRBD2	TGTGCCAGCAAAGCGGGGTCCTCCTACAATGAGCAGTTCTTC	CASKAGSSYNEQFF
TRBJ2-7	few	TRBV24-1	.	TGTGCCACCAGTGATTCAACAGGGTCACGCTCCTACGAGCAGTACTTC	CATSDSTGSRSYEQYF
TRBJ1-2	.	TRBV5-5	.	TGTGCCAGCAGCTTGAATCTAGGCTACACCTTC	CASSLNLGYTF
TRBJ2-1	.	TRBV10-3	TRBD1	TGTGCCATCAGACTCCCGGGACAGGGGGCGAAGAACAATGAGCAGTTCTTC	CAIRLPGQGAKNNEQFF
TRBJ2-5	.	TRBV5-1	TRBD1	TGCGCCAGCAGCAGGACGGGACAGGGGTTCCAAGAGACCCAGTACTTC	CASSRTGQGFQETQYF
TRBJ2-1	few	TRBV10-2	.	TGCGCCAGCAGGTCAATCAATGAGCAGTTCTTC	CASRSINEQFF
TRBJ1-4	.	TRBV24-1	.	TGTGCCACAAGGGGACCGGAGGGAGAAAAACTGTTTTTT	CATRGPEGEKLFF
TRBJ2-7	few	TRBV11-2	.	TGTGCCAGCAGCCCCCTAATGAGGGGCAGGGGTATCTCCTACGAGCAGTACTTC	CASSPLMRGRGISYEQYF
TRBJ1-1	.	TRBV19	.	TGTGCCAGTAGTCCTCGGCAGGGCAGTGAAGCTTTCTTT	CASSPRQGSEAFF
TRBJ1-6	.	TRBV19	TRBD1	TGTGCCAGTAGTATACTTCGGGACAGGGGGTCACCCCTCCACTTT	CASSILRDRGSPLHF
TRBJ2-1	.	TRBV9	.	TGTGCCAGCAGCGCGAGAGGACAGTCCTACAATGAGCAGTTCTTC	CASSARGQSYNEQFF
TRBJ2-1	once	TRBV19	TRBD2	TGTGCCAGTAGATCGACTAGCGGGGCCTACAATGAGCAGTTCTTC	CASRSTSGAYNEQFF
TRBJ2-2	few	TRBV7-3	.	TGTGCCAGCAGCGTTACATCGGGCACCGGGGAGCTGTTTTTT	CASSVTSGTGELFF
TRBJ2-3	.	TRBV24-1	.	TGTGCCACCAGTGACCCGCGCGACGGGACAGATACGCAGTATTTT	CATSDPRDGTDTQYF
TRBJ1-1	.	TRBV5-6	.	TGTGCCAGCAGCTTGGTTCAGGGTAGAGCTTTCTTT	CASSLVQGRAFF
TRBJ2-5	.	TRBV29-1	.	TGCAGCGCTTGGGCGCGTGCAGGGACCCAGTACTTC	CSAWARAGTQYF
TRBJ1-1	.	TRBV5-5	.	TGTGCCAGCAGCCGTCAGGCGGGGACTGAAGCTTTCTTT	CASSRQAGTEAFF
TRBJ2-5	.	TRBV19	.	TGTGCCAGTAGTATCGGACAGTCGCAAGAGACCCAGTACTTC	CASSIGQSQETQYF
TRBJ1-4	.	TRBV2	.	TGTGCCACCTCGCGCGCAACTAATGAAAAACTGTTTTTT	CATSRATNEKLFF
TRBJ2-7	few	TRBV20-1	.	TGCAGTGCAGGGGCCCTCTACGAGCAGTACTTC	CSAGALYEQYF
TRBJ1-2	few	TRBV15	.	TGTGCCACCAGCAACCCGGAGGCGGGGGCATGGTATGGCTACACCTTC	CATSNPEAGAWYGYTF
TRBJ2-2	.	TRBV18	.	TGTGCCAGCTCCCTACAGACAGTACCCCCAGGGGAGCTGTTTTTT	CASSLQTVPPGELFF
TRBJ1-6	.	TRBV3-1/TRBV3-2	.	TGTGCCAGCAGCAACTCAGTAACAGGGAGCGGTTCACCCCTCCACTTT	CASSNSVTGSGSPLHF
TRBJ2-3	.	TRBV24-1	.	TGTGCCACCAGTGTTCAGGGAAGTGATACGCAGTATTTT	CATSVQGSDTQYF
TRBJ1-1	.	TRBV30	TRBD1	TGTGCCTGGGGGGACAGCCCGGGGACTGAAGCTTTCTTT	CAWGDSPGTEAFF
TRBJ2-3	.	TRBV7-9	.	TGTGCCAGCAGCTTAGTAGTGTATTCAGATACGCAGTATTTT	CASSLVVYSDTQYF
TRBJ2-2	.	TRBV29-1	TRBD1	TGCAGCGTTGAAGATCCCCGGACAGGGGTAGGGGAGCTGTTTTTT	CSVEDPRTGVGELFF
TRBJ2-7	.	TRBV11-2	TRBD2	TGTGCCAGCAGCTCCCGGACTAGCGGGACCTACGAGCAGTACTTC	CASSSRTSGTYEQYF
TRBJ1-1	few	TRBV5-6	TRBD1	TGTGCCAGCAGCTTTATAGGGGGCAGGGGCACTGAAGCTTTCTTT	CASSFIGGRGTEAFF
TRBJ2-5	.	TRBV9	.	TGTGCCAGCAGCCCTCGAGGATATGCACAAGAGACCCAGTACTTC	CASSPRGYAQETQYF
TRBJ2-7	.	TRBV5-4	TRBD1	TGTGCCAGCAGCCTGGGACAGGGATTATACGAGCAGTACTTC	CASSLGQGLYEQYF
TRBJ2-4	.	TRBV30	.	TGTGCCTGGAGTGTAATCGCCAACTACAAAAACATTCAGTACTTC	CAWSVIANYKNIQYF
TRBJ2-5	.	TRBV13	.	TGTGCCAGCAGCTTAGGGGTTGAGGAGACCCAGTACTTC	CASSLGVEETQYF
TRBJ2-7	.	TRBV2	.	TGTGCCAGCAATGCGGCCTACGAGCAGTACTTC	CASNAAYEQYF
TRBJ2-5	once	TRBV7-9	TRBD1	TGTGCCAGCAGCCCTCGGTCGACAGGGGGGGAGACCCAGTACTTC	CASSPRSTGGETQYF
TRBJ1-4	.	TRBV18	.	TGTGCCAGCTCACCAGCATCTGGAGGTGAAAAACTGTTTTTT	CASSPASGGEKLFF
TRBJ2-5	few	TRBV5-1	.	TGCGCCAGCAGCTTTAGCAGGGAAGAGACCCAGTACTTC	CASSFSREETQYF
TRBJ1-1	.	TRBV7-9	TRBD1	TGTGCCAGCAGCTTGAGAAAACGCCGACAGGGGGTGAGCACTGAAGCTTTCTTT	CASSLRKRRQGVSTEAFF
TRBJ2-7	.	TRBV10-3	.	TGTGCCATCAGTCAGACAGAGCCCTACGAGCAGTACTTC	CAISQTEPYEQYF
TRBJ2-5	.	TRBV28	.	TGTGCCAGCAGAGTCGAACAGGCCAGGGGAGAGACCCAGTACTTC	CASRVEQARGETQYF
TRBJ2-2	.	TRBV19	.	TGTGCCAGTAGTATAGATGTAGGGGCCGGGGAGCTGTTTTTT	CASSIDVGAGELFF
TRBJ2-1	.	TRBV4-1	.	TGCGCCAGCAGCCAAGCAGTACTGGAGTACAATGAGCAGTTCTTC	CASSQAVLEYNEQFF
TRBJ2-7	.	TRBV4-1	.	TGCGCCAGCAGCCAACCAAACTACGAGCAGTACTTC	CASSQPNYEQYF
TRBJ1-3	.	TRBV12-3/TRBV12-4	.	TGTGCCGGTGACAGAGGCTCTGGAAACACCATATATTTT	CAGDRGSGNTIYF
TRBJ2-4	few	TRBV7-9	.	TGTGCCAGCAGTCTCGACGGGCGGAGGCAGTACTTC	CASSLDGRRQYF
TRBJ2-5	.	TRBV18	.	TGTGCCAGCTCATCATTACAGGGACCCAAAGAGACCCAGTACTTC	CASSSLQGPKETQYF
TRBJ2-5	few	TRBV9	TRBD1	TGTGCCAGCAGCGGACAGGGGACCCAAGAGACCCAGTACTTC	CASSGQGTQETQYF
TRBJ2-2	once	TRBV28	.	TGTGCCAGCAGTCCCACCCCTCTAGAGGAGCTGTTTTTT	CASSPTPLEELFF